Listed below are T cell receptor beta chains from one sample, sequenced in a study of technical replicates of blood from several donors. The table came from immunoSEQ multiplex PCR; TCRdb's copy has only in-frame clones and leaves some out. The sample consists of roughly 76,000 clones, 94% of them appearing once. The sample consisted of T cells isolated from PBMCs. These receptor sequences come from a human donor in good health. Each CDR3 is given with its conserved first and last residue. D genes are given only for firm matches. Rows give clone size only sometimes, using once, few, many, or a class for an expanded clone.

d_call | clone_size | j_call | v_call | cdr3_nt | cdr3_aa
- | - | TRBJ2-7 | TRBV30 | TGTGCCTGGAGAACCAACCAGGGGAATTGGGGCGAGCAGTACTTC | CAWRTNQGNWGEQYF
- | - | TRBJ2-3 | TRBV27 | TGTGCCAGCAATTACCAGGGCAGCACAGATACGCAGTATTTT | CASNYQGSTDTQYF
- | - | TRBJ2-7 | TRBV6-5 | TGTGCCAGCAGTTACCTCCGCGAGCAGTACTTC | CASSYLREQYF
TRBD1 | - | TRBJ2-5 | TRBV27 | TGTGCCAGCAGTTTAAACAGGGGGCGGTTAGAGACCCAGTACTTC | CASSLNRGRLETQYF
- | - | TRBJ2-1 | TRBV7-9 | TGTGCCAGCAGCTTAAGGGGACAACAGTTCTTC | CASSLRGQQFF
- | few | TRBJ1-4 | TRBV4-1 | TGCGCCAGCAGCCCCACAGTTTTAGCAACTAATGAAAAACTGTTTTTT | CASSPTVLATNEKLFF
- | once | TRBJ2-7 | TRBV5-1 | TGCGCCAGCAATGGAGCCAGGGGCCACGAGCAGTACTTC | CASNGARGHEQYF
TRBD2 | - | TRBJ2-1 | TRBV28 | TGTGCCAGCAGTTTATCGGGACTAGCGGGCTACAATGAGCAGTTCTTC | CASSLSGLAGYNEQFF
- | - | TRBJ2-1 | TRBV7-9 | TGTGCCAGCAGCGCAGGAAGCAATGAGCAGTTCTTC | CASSAGSNEQFF
TRBD1 | - | TRBJ1-2 | TRBV4-1 | TGCGCCAGCAGCCCGGGCGACAGGGGGCGAGGCTACACCTTC | CASSPGDRGRGYTF
TRBD2 | - | TRBJ2-7 | TRBV6-6 | TGTGCCAGCAGGAGAGTTCTAGCGGGAACCTACGAGCAGTACTTC | CASRRVLAGTYEQYF
TRBD1 | - | TRBJ2-5 | TRBV7-9 | TGTGCCAGCAGCTCGACAGGGGGCAGCGGAGAGACCCAGTACTTC | CASSSTGGSGETQYF
TRBD1 | once | TRBJ1-2 | TRBV13 | TGTGCCAGCAGCTTAACCGGGACAGATTTTTCTAACTATGGCTACACCTTC | CASSLTGTDFSNYGYTF
- | - | TRBJ2-3 | TRBV7-7 | TGTGCTAGCAGTCCCGGCGGAGTCGCTAGCACAGATACGCAGTATTTT | CASSPGGVASTDTQYF
- | - | TRBJ2-2 | TRBV13 | TGTGCCAGCAGCTTAGTGCGAACCGGGGAGCTGTTTTTT | CASSLVRTGELFF
- | - | TRBJ2-1 | TRBV19 | TGTGCCTCGAAAAGATACCCCAGCTCCTACAATGAGCAGTTCTTC | CASKRYPSSYNEQFF
TRBD1 | - | TRBJ1-4 | TRBV6-1 | TGTGCCAGCAGGACAGGGTCTTTAGAGTTTTTT | CASRTGSLEFF
TRBD2 | - | TRBJ2-1 | TRBV9 | TGTGCCAGCAGCGTGACCGGGACTAGCGATTACAATGAGCAGTTCTTC | CASSVTGTSDYNEQFF
TRBD1 | - | TRBJ1-4 | TRBV7-2 | TGTGCCAGCAGCTTAGTGACAGGGGGCCTCGAAAAACTGTTTTTT | CASSLVTGGLEKLFF
- | - | TRBJ2-1 | TRBV6-1 | TGTGCCAGCCGTAGCGGCGAGCAGTTCTTC | CASRSGEQFF
TRBD1 | - | TRBJ1-2 | TRBV6-1 | TGTGCCAGCAGACAGGGGCCGTCTGGGGGCTACACCTTC | CASRQGPSGGYTF
- | - | TRBJ2-7 | TRBV5-4 | TGTGCCAGCAGCTTGGGGGCCTTACCCTCCTACGAGCAGTACTTC | CASSLGALPSYEQYF
- | - | TRBJ2-1 | TRBV5-1 | TGCGCCAGCAGCTTGTGGCCTAGCTTAGACAATGAGCAGTTCTTC | CASSLWPSLDNEQFF
TRBD1 | - | TRBJ2-7 | TRBV5-1 | TGCGCCAGCAGCCCGGGGACAGGGGGAAACGAGCAGTACTTC | CASSPGTGGNEQYF
- | - | TRBJ2-5 | TRBV5-1 | TGCGCCAGCAGCCTTCCGGGACAAGAGACCCAGTACTTC | CASSLPGQETQYF
- | - | TRBJ2-5 | TRBV6-1 | TGTGCCAGCAGTGATTCCGGGGAGGTGGAGACCCAGTACTTC | CASSDSGEVETQYF
TRBD1 | once | TRBJ2-7 | TRBV14 | TGTGCCAGCAGCCCCCTAACGGGACAGGGAGCCTACGAGCAGTACTTC | CASSPLTGQGAYEQYF
- | - | TRBJ1-1 | TRBV2 | TGTGCCAGCAGTGGGTCGGGGGGTGAAGCTTTCTTT | CASSGSGGEAFF
TRBD2 | - | TRBJ2-1 | TRBV2 | TGTGCCAGCAGTATCGAGCGGGAGTATTCATTTCTCAATGAGCAGTTCTTC | CASSIEREYSFLNEQFF
TRBD1 | - | TRBJ2-7 | TRBV5-1 | TGCGCCAGCAGCTTCGGGGACAGAGAGCAGTACTTC | CASSFGDREQYF
TRBD2 | once | TRBJ2-2 | TRBV2 | TGTGCCAGCAGTGGGGATCTAGCGGCGGTCACCGGGGAGCTGTTTTTT | CASSGDLAAVTGELFF
- | - | TRBJ2-2 | TRBV7-3 | TGTGCCAGCAGCCCAATGGGCTCGAACACCGGGGAGCTGTTTTTT | CASSPMGSNTGELFF
TRBD1 | - | TRBJ1-3 | TRBV18 | TGTGCCAGCTCACCGGGGACAGGCTTCTCTGGAAACACCATATATTTT | CASSPGTGFSGNTIYF
- | once | TRBJ2-7 | TRBV5-1 | TGCGCCAGCAGCTTGGGGACAGCCCTCGGGGAGCAGTACTTC | CASSLGTALGEQYF
- | - | TRBJ2-7 | TRBV7-9 | TGTGCCAGCAGCTCTTACATCAGGGCCGAGCAGTACTTC | CASSSYIRAEQYF
TRBD1 | many | TRBJ1-1 | TRBV7-9 | TGTGCCAGCAGCTTAACCGGGACAGGGGGTGAAGCTTTCTTT | CASSLTGTGGEAFF
- | - | TRBJ1-1 | TRBV29-1 | TGCAGCGTTGGATACGGTACGAACACTGAAGCTTTCTTT | CSVGYGTNTEAFF
TRBD2 | once | TRBJ2-7 | TRBV14 | TGTGCCAGCAGCCCTAGCGGGATGCCCTACGAGCAGTACTTC | CASSPSGMPYEQYF
- | - | TRBJ2-7 | TRBV27 | TGTGCCAGCAGTTTATCGATTGACGGCGGAAAGTACTTC | CASSLSIDGGKYF
- | - | TRBJ2-1 | TRBV25-1 | TGTGCCAGCAGTTCCCGGGACTACAATGAGCAGTTCTTC | CASSSRDYNEQFF
TRBD1 | - | TRBJ2-1 | TRBV6-1 | TGTGCCAGCAGTGAAATCCCCGGGACAGGGTGGGCTGAGCAGTTCTTC | CASSEIPGTGWAEQFF
- | - | TRBJ2-2 | TRBV28 | TGTGCCAGCAGCCTGACTAGAGGTCGCGACGGGGAGCTGTTTTTT | CASSLTRGRDGELFF
TRBD1 | - | TRBJ2-7 | TRBV4-1 | TGCGCCAGCAGCCAGGGCCCGGGACAGGGGTTAACCTACGAGCAGTACTTC | CASSQGPGQGLTYEQYF
TRBD1 | once | TRBJ1-4 | TRBV6-5 | TGTGCCAGCAGTTACCATGGGACAGGGGTGGAGGAAAAACTGTTTTTT | CASSYHGTGVEEKLFF
TRBD1 | - | TRBJ2-7 | TRBV4-2 | TGTGCCAGCAGCCAAGCCCCACAGGGGGCTGACGAGCAGTACTTC | CASSQAPQGADEQYF
- | - | TRBJ2-7 | TRBV2 | TGTGCCAGCAGTGTCACAGGCACAGGGTATGGGCAGTACTTC | CASSVTGTGYGQYF
- | - | TRBJ1-2 | TRBV11-2 | TGTGCCAGCAGCATAAACAGGGAAATAAACTATGGCTACACCTTC | CASSINREINYGYTF
TRBD1 | - | TRBJ2-3 | TRBV19 | TGTGCCAGTAGTCTTAGGACAGGGGATTTCACAGATACGCAGTATTTT | CASSLRTGDFTDTQYF
- | - | TRBJ1-1 | TRBV28 | TGTGCCAGCAATCTAGTAGGGGATCTGGCTTTCTTT | CASNLVGDLAFF